Shown below are 14 T cell receptor beta chains from a single sample sequenced in a study of blood T cell repertoires in COVID-19. Measured with immunoSEQ multiplex PCR; TCRdb has only the in-frame clones, and not every one. This table holds 200,000 to 300,000 clones, 85% to 90% found once. What was sequenced was peripheral blood. These receptors originate from a woman in her thirties or forties with acute or convalescent COVID-19.

V is TRBV5-1 and J is TRBJ1-6; 8 nucleotides match TRBD1. V dropped 4 bases and J dropped 10; count of bases not matched to a gene: 7. The CDR3 loop spans 14 amino acids. Germline values: CDR1 SGHRS, CDR2 YFSETQ. CDR3 nucleotides: TGCGCCAGCAGCACCGACAGGGGTGACTCACCCCTCCACTTT. This codes for CASSTDRGDSPLHF. Full variable domain (missing parts from reference TRBV5-1 and TRBJ1-6): KAGVTQTPRYLIKTRGQQVTLSCSPISGHRSVSWYQQTPGQGLQFLFEYFSETQRNKGNFPGRFSGRQFSNSRSEMNVSTLELGDSALYLCASSTDRGDSPLHFGNGTRLTVT.

This clone was counted a few times. V and J are TRBV5-5 and TRBJ1-1, with 7 bases matching TRBD1. The CDR3 consists of 14 residues. Germline assignment: CDR1 SGHKS and CDR2 YYEKEE (reference sequence). The J segment lost 2 bases and the V segment lost 5 bases, leaving 6 bases of the junction unmatched. The CDR3 sequence: CASSPGQQNTEAFF. DNA of the CDR3: TGTGCCAGCAGTCCGGGACAGCAAAACACTGAAGCTTTCTTT.

V gene TRBV19 combines with J gene TRBJ1-5; TRBD1 is a possible D gene (5 bases). The CDR3 runs to 13 residues. CDR1 and CDR2 from the germline V gene are LNHDA and SQIVND (reference sequence). Trimming pared 7 bases from V and 3 bases from J, leaving 10 bases between. CDR3 coding DNA: TGTGCCAGTATCCCAGGGTACAATCAGCCCCAGCATTTT. It encodes CASIPGYNQPQHF.

V is TRBV2 and J is TRBJ2-5, with 8 bases lining up with TRBD1. V gave up 3 bases and J gave up 5 bases; unmatched junction bases: 5. Germline V gene sequence: CDR1 SNHLY, CDR2 FYNNEI. CDR3 size: 14 residues. The CDR3 here is CASSEDRVFETQYF. Here the CDR3 DNA reads TGTGCCAGCAGTGAGGACAGGGTATTTGAGACCCAGTACTTC.

The chain couples TRBV24-1 to TRBJ2-1; D is ambiguous. The CDR3 contains 16 residues. In germline, CDR1 is KGHDR, CDR2 SFDVKD. Trimming pared 5 bases from V and 0 bases from J, leaving 13 bases between. DNA for the CDR3: TGTGCCACCAGTGCTGACTTGGCTGTCTCCTACAATGAGCAGTTCTTC. Protein product: CATSADLAVSYNEQFF.

Comment on this clone: The same CDR3 can be traced to other DNA sequences in this sample. V usage is TRBV19 and J usage is TRBJ1-2; a weak D match, TRBD1 (5 bases). Trimming shortened V by 3 bases and J by 4 bases, and 9 bases separated the two germline ends. The CDR3 covers 13 residues. The germline CDR1 and CDR2 sequences are LNHDA and SQIVND (reference sequence). CDR3 DNA: TGTGCCAGTAGTATTGGAGGGACCTATGGCTACACCTTC. This encodes CASSIGGTYGYTF.

The chain carries TRBV20-1 and TRBJ1-1, with D hard to call. Germline V gene sequence: CDR1 DFQATT, CDR2 SNEGSKA (reference sequence). V shed 0 bases and J shed 6 bases, with 5 bases lying between them. The CDR3 runs to 11 residues. In DNA form, the CDR3 reads TGCAGTGCTAGAGATAGCCCTGAAGCTTTCTTT. Translating it yields CSARDSPEAFF.

CDR3: CASSQEGGGTQYF. The CDR3 coding sequence is TGTGCCAGCAGCCAAGAAGGAGGTGGGACCCAGTACTTC. The chain uses TRBV3-1 (or the pseudogene TRBV3-2) and TRBJ2-5, with D perhaps matching TRBD2 (5 bases). V shed 0 bases and J shed 7 bases, with 9 bases lying between them. The CDR3 is 13 amino acids. CDR1 is LGHDT and CDR2 is YNNKEL in the germline V gene (reference sequence).

This chain uses TRBV7-9 with TRBJ1-2; D call uncertain. The ends were cut back, 1 base at V and 9 bases at J, with 9 bases in the middle. This CDR3 has 12 residues. Germline assignment: CDR1 SEHNR and CDR2 FQNEAQ (reference sequence). Here the CDR3 reads CASSLERTSYTF. The CDR3 bases are TGTGCCAGCAGCTTAGAGAGGACTAGCTACACCTTC.

This chain links TRBV20-1 with TRBJ2-5; D gene ambiguous. The V end lost 6 bases, the J end lost 2 bases, and 4 bases lay between the germline ends. This CDR3 has 10 amino acids. Per germline, CDR1 DFQATT and CDR2 SNEGSKA (reference sequence). The CDR3 region is CSATQETQYF. In DNA, the CDR3 is TGCAGTGCCACTCAAGAGACCCAGTACTTC.

The chain employs TRBV19 and TRBJ1-6; no clear D. The CDR3 runs 14 residues. Trimming shortened V by 5 bases and J by 5 bases, and 10 bases separated the two germline ends. CDR1 is LNHDA, CDR2 SQIVND, per germline (reference sequence). The CDR3 nucleotides are TGTGCCAGTAGTGAGGGCTTGGATAATTCACCCCTCCACTTT. It yields the protein CASSEGLDNSPLHF.

V usage is TRBV5-1 and J usage is TRBJ2-7; possibly TRBD1 for D (6 bases). V lost 4 bases and J lost 7, with 18 bases in between. The germline CDR1 and CDR2 sequences are SGHRS and YFSETQ. The CDR3 has 14 amino acids. CDR3 residues: CASSPQTGSGEQYV. The CDR3 DNA reads TGCGCCAGCAGCCCTCAGACAGGATCGGGTGAGCAGTACGTC.

V gene TRBV7-9 combines with J gene TRBJ1-1; 11 bases are shared with TRBD1. The germline CDR1 and CDR2 sequences are SEHNR and FQNEAQ (reference sequence). This CDR3 has 16 residues. Trimming cost V 5 bases and J 3 bases; bases outside gene matches: 8. CDR3 amino acids: CASSGRPGQGDTEAFF. The CDR3 nucleotides read TGTGCCAGCAGCGGTCGACCGGGACAGGGGGACACTGAAGCTTTCTTT.

The CDR3 DNA reads as TGTGCCAGCAGTTACGAGAATCAGCCCCAGCATTTT. Translated: CASSYENQPQHF. The chain links TRBV6-6 to TRBJ1-5; D gene ambiguous. V was cut by 2 bases and J by 4 bases, with 3 bases left in between. CDR3 length: 12 amino acids. Germline V CDR1 and CDR2: MNHNY, SVGAGI (reference sequence).